The source of this TCR beta chain is a study of T cells in localized non-small cell lung cancer. In the case of this clone: Its antigen is undetermined.

Repertoires were generated with immunoSEQ multiplex PCR, while TCRdb's copy carries only in-frame clones and drops some. The repertoire holds about 59,000 clones, with about 87% as singletons. Study-wide findings and caveats: Uninvolved adjacent lung had more T cell clonality than any other tissue, topping tumor. Elevated circulating T cell density in blood was associated with longer overall survival. Appearing in adjacent lung were a median approximately 60 of the top 100 tumor clones. Heterogeneity is still possible, as just one tumor region was sequenced.

The CDR3 runs to 15 residues. Looked up from germline, CDR1 is MNHEY and CDR2 is SMNVEV (reference sequence). V dropped 6 bases and J dropped 2 bases, with 15 bases sitting between them. Sequences were derived from peripheral blood, sampled before any cancer treatment. The sequence derives from a man between 40 and 69 years old with stage I squamous cell lung carcinoma. This chain joins TRBV27 and TRBJ2-3; a possible D gene is TRBD1 (5 bases). CDR3 bases: TGTGCCAGCAGCCTTTTCTCAGGGAACACAGATACGCAGTATTTT. Amino acids: CASSLFSGNTDTQYF.